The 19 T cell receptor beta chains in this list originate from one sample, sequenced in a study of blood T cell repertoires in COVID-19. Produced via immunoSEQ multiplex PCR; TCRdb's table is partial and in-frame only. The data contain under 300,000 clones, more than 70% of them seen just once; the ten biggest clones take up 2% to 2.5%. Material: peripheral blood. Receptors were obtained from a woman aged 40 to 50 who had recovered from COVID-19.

The CDR3 sequence is CASSPTDTTEKLFF. CDR3 in DNA: TGTGCCAGCAGCCCGACAGATACTACGGAAAAACTGTTTTTT. V usage is TRBV7-9 and J usage is TRBJ1-4, with D perhaps TRBD1 (5 bases). Per germline, CDR1 SEHNR and CDR2 FQNEAQ (reference sequence). V lost 5 bases and J 8 bases, leaving 15 bases between the germline ends. This CDR3 has 14 amino acids.

CDR3 amino acids: CASSYGQGPGETQYF. In DNA form, the CDR3 reads TGTGCCAGCAGTTACGGACAGGGCCCGGGAGAGACCCAGTACTTC. V is TRBV6-6 and J is TRBJ2-5; 8 positions agree with TRBD1. CDR1 is MNHNY, CDR2 SVGAGI, per germline (reference sequence). The CDR3 contains 15 residues. Trimming took 2 bases from V and 4 from J; bases not matched to a gene: 6.

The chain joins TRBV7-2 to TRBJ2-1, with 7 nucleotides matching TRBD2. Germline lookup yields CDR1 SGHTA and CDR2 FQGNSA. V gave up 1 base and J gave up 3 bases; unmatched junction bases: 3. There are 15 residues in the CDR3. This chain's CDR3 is CASSLGLADYNEQFF. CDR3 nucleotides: TGTGCCAGCAGCTTAGGGCTAGCGGACTACAATGAGCAGTTCTTC.

The CDR3 loop reads CAWSALRKAVQETQYF. DNA for the CDR3: TGTGCCTGGAGTGCCCTCCGCAAAGCGGTACAAGAGACCCAGTACTTC. The V call is TRBV30, the J call TRBJ2-5; the D gene is possibly TRBD2 (5 bases). In germline, CDR1 is GTSNPN, CDR2 SVGIG (reference sequence). The CDR3 contains 16 residues. V lost 1 base to trimming and J lost 2 bases, with 17 bases between them.

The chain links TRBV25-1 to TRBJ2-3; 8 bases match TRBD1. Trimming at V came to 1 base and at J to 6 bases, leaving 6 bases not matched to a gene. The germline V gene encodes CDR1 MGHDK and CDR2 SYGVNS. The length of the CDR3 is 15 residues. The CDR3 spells CASSEFQGAWDTQYF. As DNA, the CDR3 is TGTGCCAGCAGTGAATTTCAGGGGGCATGGGATACGCAGTATTTT. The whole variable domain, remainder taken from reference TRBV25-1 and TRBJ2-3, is EADIYQTPRYLVIGTGKKITLECSQTMGHDKMYWYQQDPGMELHLIHYSYGVNSTEKGDLSSESTVSRIRTEHFPLTLESARPSHTSQYLCASSEFQGAWDTQYFGPGTRLTVL.

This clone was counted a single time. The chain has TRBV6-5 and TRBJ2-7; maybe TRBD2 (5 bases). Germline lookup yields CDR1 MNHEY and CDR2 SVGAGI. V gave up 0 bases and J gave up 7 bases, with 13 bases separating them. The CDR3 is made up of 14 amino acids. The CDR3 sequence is CASSYSLRSGEQYF. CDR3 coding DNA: TGTGCCAGCAGTTACTCGCTGCGATCGGGGGAGCAGTACTTC.

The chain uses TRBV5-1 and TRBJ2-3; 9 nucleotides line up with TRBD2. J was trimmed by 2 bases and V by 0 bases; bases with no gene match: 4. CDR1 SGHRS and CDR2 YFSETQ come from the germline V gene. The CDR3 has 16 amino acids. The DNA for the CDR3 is TGCGCCAGCAGCTTGGTGCTAGCGGGGTTCACAGATACGCAGTATTTT. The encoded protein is CASSLVLAGFTDTQYF.

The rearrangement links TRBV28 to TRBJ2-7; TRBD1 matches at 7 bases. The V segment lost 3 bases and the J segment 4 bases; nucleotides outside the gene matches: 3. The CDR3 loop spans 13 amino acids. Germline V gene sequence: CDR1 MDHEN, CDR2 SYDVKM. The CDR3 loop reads CASSLTGLYEQYF. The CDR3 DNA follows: TGTGCCAGCAGTTTGACAGGGTTGTACGAGCAGTACTTC.

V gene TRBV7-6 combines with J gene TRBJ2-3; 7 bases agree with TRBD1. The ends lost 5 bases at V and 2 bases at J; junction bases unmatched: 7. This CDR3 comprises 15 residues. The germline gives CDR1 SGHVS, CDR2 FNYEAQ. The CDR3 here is CASSPTGIPTDTQYF. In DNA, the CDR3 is TGTGCCAGCAGCCCGACAGGGATCCCCACAGATACGCAGTATTTT.

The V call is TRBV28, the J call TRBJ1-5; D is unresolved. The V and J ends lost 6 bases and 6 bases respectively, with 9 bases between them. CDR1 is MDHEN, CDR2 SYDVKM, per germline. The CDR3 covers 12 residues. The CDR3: CASSLGSQPQHF. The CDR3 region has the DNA TGTGCCAGCAGCCTCGGTAGTCAGCCCCAGCATTTT.

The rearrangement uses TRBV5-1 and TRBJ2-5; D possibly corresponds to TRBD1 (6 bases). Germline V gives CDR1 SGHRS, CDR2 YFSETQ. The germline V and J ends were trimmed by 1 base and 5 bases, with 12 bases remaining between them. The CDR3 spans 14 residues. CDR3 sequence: CASSLTGMRETQYF. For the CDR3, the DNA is TGCGCCAGCAGCTTGACAGGGATGAGGGAGACCCAGTACTTC.

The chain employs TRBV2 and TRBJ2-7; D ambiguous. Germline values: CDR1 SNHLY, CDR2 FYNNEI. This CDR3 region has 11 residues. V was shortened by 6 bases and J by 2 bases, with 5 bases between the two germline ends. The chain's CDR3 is CASRRAYEQYF. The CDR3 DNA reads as TGTGCCAGCAGACGGGCCTACGAGCAGTACTTC.

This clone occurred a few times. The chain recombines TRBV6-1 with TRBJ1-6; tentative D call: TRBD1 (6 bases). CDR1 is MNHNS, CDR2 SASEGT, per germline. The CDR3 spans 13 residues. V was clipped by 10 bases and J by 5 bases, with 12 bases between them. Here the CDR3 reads CANKGQNNSPLHF. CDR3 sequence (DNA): TGTGCCAACAAAGGACAGAATAATTCACCCCTCCACTTT.

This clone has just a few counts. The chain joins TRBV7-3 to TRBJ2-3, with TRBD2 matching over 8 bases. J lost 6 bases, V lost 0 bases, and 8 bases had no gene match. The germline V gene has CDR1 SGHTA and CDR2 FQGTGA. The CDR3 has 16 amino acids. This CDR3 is CASSLTPGGLGDTQYF. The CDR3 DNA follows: TGTGCCAGCAGCTTAACTCCGGGGGGGCTAGGCGATACGCAGTATTTT.

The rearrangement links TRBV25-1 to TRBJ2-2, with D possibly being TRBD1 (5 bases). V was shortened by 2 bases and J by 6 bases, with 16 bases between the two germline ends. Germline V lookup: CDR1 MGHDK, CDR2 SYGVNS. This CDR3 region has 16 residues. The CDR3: CASSEGRSGRSGELFF. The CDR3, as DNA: TGTGCCAGCAGTGAAGGAAGGTCAGGGCGATCCGGGGAGCTGTTTTTT.

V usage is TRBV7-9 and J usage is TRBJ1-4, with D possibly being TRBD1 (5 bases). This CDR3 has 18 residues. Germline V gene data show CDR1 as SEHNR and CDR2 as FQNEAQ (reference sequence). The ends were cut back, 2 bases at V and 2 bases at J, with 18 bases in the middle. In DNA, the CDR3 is TGTGCCAGCAGCTTACTATACGGCAGGGTAGGGACTAATGAAAAACTGTTTTTT. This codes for CASSLLYGRVGTNEKLFF.

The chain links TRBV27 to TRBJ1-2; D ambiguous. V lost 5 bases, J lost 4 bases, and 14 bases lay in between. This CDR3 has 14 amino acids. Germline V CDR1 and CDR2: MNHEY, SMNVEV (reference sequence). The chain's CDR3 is CASSMGANSYGYTF. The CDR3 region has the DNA TGTGCCAGCAGTATGGGAGCCAATAGCTATGGCTACACCTTC.

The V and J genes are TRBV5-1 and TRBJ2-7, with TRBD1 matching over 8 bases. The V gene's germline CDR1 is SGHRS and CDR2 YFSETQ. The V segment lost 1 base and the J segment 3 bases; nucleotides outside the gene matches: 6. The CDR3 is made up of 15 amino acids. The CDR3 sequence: CASSLNSGTGYEQYF. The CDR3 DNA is TGCGCCAGCAGCTTGAACTCCGGGACAGGCTACGAGCAGTACTTC.

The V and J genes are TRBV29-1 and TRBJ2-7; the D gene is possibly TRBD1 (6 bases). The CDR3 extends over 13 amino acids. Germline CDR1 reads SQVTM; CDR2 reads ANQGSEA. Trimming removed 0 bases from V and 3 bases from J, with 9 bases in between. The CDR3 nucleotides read TGCAGCGTTGAAGAACCAGGGGTCTACGAGCAGTACTTC. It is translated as CSVEEPGVYEQYF.